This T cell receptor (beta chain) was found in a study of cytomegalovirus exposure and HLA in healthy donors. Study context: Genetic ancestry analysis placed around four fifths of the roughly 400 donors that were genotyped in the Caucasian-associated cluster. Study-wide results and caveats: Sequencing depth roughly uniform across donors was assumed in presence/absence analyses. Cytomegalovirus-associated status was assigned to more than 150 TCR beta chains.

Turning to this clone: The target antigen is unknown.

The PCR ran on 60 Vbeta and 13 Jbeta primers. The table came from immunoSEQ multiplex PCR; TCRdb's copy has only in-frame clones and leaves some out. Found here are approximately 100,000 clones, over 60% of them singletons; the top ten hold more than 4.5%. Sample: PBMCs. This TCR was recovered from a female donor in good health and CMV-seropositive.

The CDR3 nucleotides are TGTGCCAGCAGTCGCGGGGGGCTCTCCTACAATGAGCAGTTCTTC. Its protein is CASSRGGLSYNEQFF. This chain uses TRBV6-4 with TRBJ2-1; 8 bases match TRBD2. The length of the CDR3 is 15 residues. With V trimmed by 5 bases and J by 0 bases, 3 bases remained unmatched. CDR1 and CDR2 from the germline V gene are MRHNA and SNTAGT.